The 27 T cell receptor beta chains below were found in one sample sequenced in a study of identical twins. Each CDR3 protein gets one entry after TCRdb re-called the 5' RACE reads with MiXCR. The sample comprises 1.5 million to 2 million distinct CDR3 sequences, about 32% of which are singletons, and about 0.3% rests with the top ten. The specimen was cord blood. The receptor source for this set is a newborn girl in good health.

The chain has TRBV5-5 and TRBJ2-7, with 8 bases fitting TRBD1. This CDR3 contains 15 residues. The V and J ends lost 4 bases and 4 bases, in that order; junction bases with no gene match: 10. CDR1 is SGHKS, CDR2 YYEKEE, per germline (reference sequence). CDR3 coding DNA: TGTGCCAGCAGCCCGTCCCGGACAGGGCTATACGAGCAGTACTTC. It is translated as CASSPSRTGLYEQYF. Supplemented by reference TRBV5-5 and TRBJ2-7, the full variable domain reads DAGVTQSPTHLIKTRGQQVTLRCSPISGHKSVSWYQQVLGQGPQFIFQYYEKEERGRGNFPDRFSARQFPNYSSELNVNALLLGDSALYLCASSPSRTGLYEQYFGPGTRLTVT.

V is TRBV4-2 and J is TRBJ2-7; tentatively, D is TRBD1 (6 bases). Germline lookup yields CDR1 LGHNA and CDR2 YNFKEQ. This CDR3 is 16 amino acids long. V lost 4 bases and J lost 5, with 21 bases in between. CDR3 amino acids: CASSPTSRGIYNEQYF. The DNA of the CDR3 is TGTGCCAGCAGCCCGACTTCCAGGGGAATCTACAACGAGCAGTACTTC.

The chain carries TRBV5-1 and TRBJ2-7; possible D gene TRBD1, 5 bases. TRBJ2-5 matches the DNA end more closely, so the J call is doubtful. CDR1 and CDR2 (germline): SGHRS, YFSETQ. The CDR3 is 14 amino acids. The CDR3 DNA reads TGCGCCAGCAGCTCACCCAAGGGGCGAGAGACCCAGTACTTC. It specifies CASSSPKGRETQYF.

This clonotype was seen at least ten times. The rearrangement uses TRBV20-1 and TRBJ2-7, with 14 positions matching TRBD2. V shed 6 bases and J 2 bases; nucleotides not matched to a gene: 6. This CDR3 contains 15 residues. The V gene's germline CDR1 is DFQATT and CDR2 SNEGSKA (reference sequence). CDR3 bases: TGCAGTGCCCGCGGACTAGCGGGGGGTACCTACGAGCAGTACTTC. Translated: CSARGLAGGTYEQYF.

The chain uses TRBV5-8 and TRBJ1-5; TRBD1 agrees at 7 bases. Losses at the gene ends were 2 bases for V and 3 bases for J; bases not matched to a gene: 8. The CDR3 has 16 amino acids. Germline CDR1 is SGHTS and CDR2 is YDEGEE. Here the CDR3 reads CASSFYRGQLNQPQHF. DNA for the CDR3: TGTGCCAGCAGCTTCTACAGGGGCCAACTCAATCAGCCCCAGCATTTT.

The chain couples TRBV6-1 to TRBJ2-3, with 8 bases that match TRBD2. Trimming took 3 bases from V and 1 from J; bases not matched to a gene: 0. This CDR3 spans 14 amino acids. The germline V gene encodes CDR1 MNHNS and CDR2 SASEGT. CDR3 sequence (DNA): TGTGCCAGCAGTGATAGCGGGGGCACAGATACGCAGTATTTT. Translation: CASSDSGGTDTQYF.

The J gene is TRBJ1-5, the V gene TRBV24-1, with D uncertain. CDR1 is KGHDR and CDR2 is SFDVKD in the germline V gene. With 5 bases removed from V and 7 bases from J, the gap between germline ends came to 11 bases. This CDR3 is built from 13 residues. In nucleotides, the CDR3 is TGTGCCACCAGTGCCGGATTGGGGCAGCCCCAGCATTTT. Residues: CATSAGLGQPQHF.

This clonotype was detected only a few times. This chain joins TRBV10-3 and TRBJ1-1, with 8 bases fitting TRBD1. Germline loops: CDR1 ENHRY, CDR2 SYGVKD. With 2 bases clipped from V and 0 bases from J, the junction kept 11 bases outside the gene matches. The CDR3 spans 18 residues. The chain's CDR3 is CAISEQPGQGVMNTEAFF. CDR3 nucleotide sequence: TGTGCCATCAGTGAGCAACCCGGACAGGGAGTAATGAACACTGAAGCTTTCTTT.

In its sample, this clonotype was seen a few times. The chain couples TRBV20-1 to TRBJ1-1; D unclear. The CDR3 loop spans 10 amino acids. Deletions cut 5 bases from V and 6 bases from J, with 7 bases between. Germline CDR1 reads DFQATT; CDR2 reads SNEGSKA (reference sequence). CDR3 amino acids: CSALSPEAFF. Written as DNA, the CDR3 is TGCAGTGCTCTAAGTCCTGAAGCTTTCTTT.

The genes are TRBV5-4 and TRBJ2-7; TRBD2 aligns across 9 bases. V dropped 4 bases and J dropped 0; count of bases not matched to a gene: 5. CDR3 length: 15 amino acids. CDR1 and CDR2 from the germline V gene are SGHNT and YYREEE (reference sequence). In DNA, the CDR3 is TGTGCCAGCAGCCAGTCGGGACTAGCCTCCTACGAGCAGTACTTC. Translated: CASSQSGLASYEQYF.

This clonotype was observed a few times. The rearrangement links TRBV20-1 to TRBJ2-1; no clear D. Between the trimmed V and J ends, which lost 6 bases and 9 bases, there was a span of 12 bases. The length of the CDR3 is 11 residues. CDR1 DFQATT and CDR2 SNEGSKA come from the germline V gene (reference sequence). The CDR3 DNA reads TGCAGTGCCCCCAGCGTCAGTGAGCAGTTCTTC. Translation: CSAPSVSEQFF.

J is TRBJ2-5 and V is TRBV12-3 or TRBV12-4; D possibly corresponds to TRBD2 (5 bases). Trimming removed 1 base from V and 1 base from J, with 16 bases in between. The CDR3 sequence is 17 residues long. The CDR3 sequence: CASSLGAFLGVQETQYF. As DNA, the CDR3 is TGTGCCAGCAGTTTAGGGGCCTTCTTGGGAGTCCAAGAGACCCAGTACTTC.

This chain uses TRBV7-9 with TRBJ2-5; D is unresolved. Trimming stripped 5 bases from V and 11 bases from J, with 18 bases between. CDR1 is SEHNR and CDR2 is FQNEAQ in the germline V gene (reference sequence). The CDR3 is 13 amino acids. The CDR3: CASSRKSADEQYF. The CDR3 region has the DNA TGTGCCAGCAGCCGGAAAAGCGCTGATGAGCAGTACTTC.

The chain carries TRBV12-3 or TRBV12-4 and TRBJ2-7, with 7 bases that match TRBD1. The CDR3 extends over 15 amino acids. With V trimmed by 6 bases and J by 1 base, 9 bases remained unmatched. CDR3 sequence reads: CASRLRGHGSYEQYF. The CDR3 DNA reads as TGTGCCAGCAGGTTAAGGGGGCATGGTTCCTACGAGCAGTACTTC.

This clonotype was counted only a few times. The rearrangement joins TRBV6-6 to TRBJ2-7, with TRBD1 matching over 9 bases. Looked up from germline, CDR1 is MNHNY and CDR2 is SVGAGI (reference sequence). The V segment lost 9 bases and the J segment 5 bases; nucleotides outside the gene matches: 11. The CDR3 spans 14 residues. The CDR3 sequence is CASAAGTGRNEQYF. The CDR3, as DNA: TGTGCCAGTGCTGCCGGGACAGGGAGGAACGAGCAGTACTTC.

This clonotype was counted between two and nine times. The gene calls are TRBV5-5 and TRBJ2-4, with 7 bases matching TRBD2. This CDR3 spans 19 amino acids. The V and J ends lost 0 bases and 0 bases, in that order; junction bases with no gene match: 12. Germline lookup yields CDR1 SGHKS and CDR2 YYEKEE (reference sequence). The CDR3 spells CASSLAGAGPPLAKNIQYF. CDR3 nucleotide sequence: TGTGCCAGCAGCTTGGCTGGAGCGGGGCCCCCTTTAGCCAAAAACATTCAGTACTTC.

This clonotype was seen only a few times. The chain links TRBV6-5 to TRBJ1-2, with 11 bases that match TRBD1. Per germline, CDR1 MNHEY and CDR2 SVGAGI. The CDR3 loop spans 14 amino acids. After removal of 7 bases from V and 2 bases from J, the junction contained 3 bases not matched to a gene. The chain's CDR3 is CASTRDRGNYGYTF. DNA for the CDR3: TGTGCCAGCACCCGGGACAGGGGGAACTATGGCTACACCTTC.

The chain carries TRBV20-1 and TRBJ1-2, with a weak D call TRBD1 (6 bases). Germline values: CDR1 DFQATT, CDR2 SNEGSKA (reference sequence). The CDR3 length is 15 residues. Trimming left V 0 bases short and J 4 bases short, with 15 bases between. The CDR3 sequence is CSARDTGRQRYGYTF. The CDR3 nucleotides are TGCAGTGCTAGAGACACAGGGCGGCAGCGCTATGGCTACACCTTC.

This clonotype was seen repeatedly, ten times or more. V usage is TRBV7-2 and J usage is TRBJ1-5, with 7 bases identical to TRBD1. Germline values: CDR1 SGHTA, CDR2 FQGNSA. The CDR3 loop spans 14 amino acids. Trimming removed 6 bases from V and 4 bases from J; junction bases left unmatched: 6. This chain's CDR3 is CASSLTGANQPQHF. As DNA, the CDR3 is TGTGCCAGCAGTTTAACAGGGGCAAATCAGCCCCAGCATTTT.

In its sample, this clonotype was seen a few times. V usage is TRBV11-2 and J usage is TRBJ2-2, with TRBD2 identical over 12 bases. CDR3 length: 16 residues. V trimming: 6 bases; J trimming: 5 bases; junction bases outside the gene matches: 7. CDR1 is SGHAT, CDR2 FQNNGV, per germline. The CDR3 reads CASRPTSGSFTGELFF. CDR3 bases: TGTGCCAGCAGACCGACTAGCGGGAGCTTTACCGGGGAGCTGTTTTTT.

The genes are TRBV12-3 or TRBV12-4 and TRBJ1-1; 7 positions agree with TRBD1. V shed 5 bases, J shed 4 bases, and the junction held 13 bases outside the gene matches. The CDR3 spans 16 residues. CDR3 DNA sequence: TGTGCCAGCAGTGGTGACAGGGCTTGGGGCGGCACTGAAGCTTTCTTT. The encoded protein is CASSGDRAWGGTEAFF.

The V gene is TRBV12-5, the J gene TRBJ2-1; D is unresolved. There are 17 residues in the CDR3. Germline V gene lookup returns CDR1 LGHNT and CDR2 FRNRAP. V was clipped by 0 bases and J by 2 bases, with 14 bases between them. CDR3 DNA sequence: TGTGCTAGTGGTTTGGTACTACAGTTAAGCGCCTACAATGAGCAGTTCTTC. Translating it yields CASGLVLQLSAYNEQFF.

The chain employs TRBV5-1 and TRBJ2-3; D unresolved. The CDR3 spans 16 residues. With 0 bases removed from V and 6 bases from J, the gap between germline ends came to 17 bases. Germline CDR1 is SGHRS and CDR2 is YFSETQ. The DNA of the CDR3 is TGCGCCAGCAGCTTGGAGAGGCGAGTTCATGGTGATACGCAGTATTTT. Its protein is CASSLERRVHGDTQYF.

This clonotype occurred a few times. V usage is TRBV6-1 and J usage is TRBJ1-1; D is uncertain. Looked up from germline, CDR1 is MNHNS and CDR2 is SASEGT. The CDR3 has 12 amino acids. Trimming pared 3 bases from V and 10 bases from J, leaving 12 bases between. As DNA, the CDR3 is TGTGCCAGCAGTGAGGGTGTTTCAGGAGCTTTCTTT. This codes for CASSEGVSGAFF.

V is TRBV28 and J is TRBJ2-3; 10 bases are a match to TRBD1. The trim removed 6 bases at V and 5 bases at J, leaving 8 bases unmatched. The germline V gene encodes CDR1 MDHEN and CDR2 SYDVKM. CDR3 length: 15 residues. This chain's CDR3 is CASRRGDRGIDTQYF. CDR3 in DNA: TGTGCCAGCAGGCGGGGGGACAGGGGAATAGATACGCAGTATTTT.

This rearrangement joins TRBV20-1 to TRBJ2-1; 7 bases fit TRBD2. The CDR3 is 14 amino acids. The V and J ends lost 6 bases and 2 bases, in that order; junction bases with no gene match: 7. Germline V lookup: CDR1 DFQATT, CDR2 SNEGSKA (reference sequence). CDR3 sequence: CSAMGLAAYNEQFF. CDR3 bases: TGCAGTGCAATGGGGCTAGCGGCCTACAATGAGCAGTTCTTC.

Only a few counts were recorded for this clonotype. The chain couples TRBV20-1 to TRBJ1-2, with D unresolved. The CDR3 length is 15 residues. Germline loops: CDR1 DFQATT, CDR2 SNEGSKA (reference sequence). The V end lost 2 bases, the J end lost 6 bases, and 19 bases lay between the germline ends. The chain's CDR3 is CSARSGAIDKDGYTF. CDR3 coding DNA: TGCAGTGCTAGATCCGGAGCGATAGACAAGGATGGCTACACCTTC.